The next 20 T cell receptor beta chains were all read from a single sample in a study of CD8+ T cells in alopecia areata (dated by TCRdb to the late 2010s). Libraries came from the immunoSEQ multiplex PCR assay. RNA was extracted from all samples and reverse transcribed into cDNA, which served as template for TCR sequencing. Here the immuneACCESS table is served through TCRdb, limited to in-frame sequences with V and J called. Missing clones are a known gap in these copies; in checked studies unresolved V genes cover under half, and the rest lacks a known reason. The sample table contains some 180,000 clones; only one count was recorded for about 47% of them. The biggest ten clones account for about 9.5% of the sample. Explained via the paper, the treatment or condition label denotes: oral pan-JAK inhibitor, 5-10 mg twice daily. The sample consisted of CD8+ T cells sorted from blood, taken between weeks 51 and 54, from a patient treated with tofacitinib. These receptors all come from a human donor with alopecia areata.

V usage is TRBV6-6 and J usage is TRBJ2-5, with TRBD1 as a possible D gene (6 bases). The germline V and J ends were trimmed by 4 bases and 4 bases, with 13 bases remaining between them. The CDR3 length is 14 residues. The germline gives CDR1 MNHNY, CDR2 SVGAGI (reference sequence). The CDR3 protein is CASSSGQFGETQYF. DNA of the CDR3: TGTGCCAGCAGTTCCGGACAGTTCGGAGAGACCCAGTACTTC.

The rearrangement joins TRBV9 to TRBJ1-1; 9 bases match TRBD1. Looked up from germline, CDR1 is SGDLS and CDR2 is YYNGEE. The CDR3 covers 17 residues. V lost 3 bases and J lost 0; bases outside the gene matches: 9. The CDR3 spells CASSEGGTGQLNTEAFF. CDR3 in DNA: TGTGCCAGCAGCGAAGGGGGGACAGGGCAGCTGAACACTGAAGCTTTCTTT.

The chain links TRBV13 to TRBJ2-1; D ambiguous. Deletions cut 5 bases from V and 2 bases from J, with 10 bases between. The CDR3 is made up of 14 amino acids. Germline assignment: CDR1 PRHDT and CDR2 FYEKMQ (reference sequence). The CDR3 region is CASSPQAAYNEQFF. The CDR3 nucleotides read TGTGCCAGCAGCCCCCAGGCGGCCTACAATGAGCAGTTCTTC.

The chain has TRBV20-1 and TRBJ2-1; D call uncertain. The CDR3 has 11 amino acids. Trimming removed 0 bases at V and 9 bases at J, with 6 bases between. The germline gives CDR1 DFQATT, CDR2 SNEGSKA (reference sequence). The CDR3 protein is CSARDHFEQFF. The CDR3 nucleotides read TGCAGTGCTAGAGATCACTTTGAGCAGTTCTTC.

This clone was recorded only once. The CDR3 DNA follows: TGTGCCAGCAGTTTAATATCCCAAGACATTCAGTACTTC. It translates to CASSLISQDIQYF. The J gene is TRBJ2-4, the V gene TRBV27; D remains ambiguous. The germline V gene encodes CDR1 MNHEY and CDR2 SMNVEV (reference sequence). The V end lost 2 bases, the J end lost 8 bases, and 10 bases lay between the germline ends. This CDR3 is built from 13 residues.

In its sample, this clone was seen a few times. The rearrangement joins TRBV29-1 to TRBJ1-2; D perhaps matches TRBD1 (5 bases). V lost 1 base and J lost 8, with 14 bases in between. Germline CDR1 reads SQVTM; CDR2 reads ANQGSEA. This CDR3 is built from 13 residues. The CDR3 nucleotides are TGCAGCGTTGAAGTCGGGGGGGTCGAGGGCTACACCTTC. Translation: CSVEVGGVEGYTF.

There are a few counts of this clone. The chain links TRBV29-1 to TRBJ2-7; 7 positions match TRBD1. V shed 6 bases and J 3 bases; nucleotides not matched to a gene: 5. The CDR3 totals 12 residues. Germline CDR1 and CDR2: SQVTM and ANQGSEA. The chain's CDR3 is CSVQGTNYEQYF. In DNA form, the CDR3 reads TGCAGCGTACAGGGGACGAACTACGAGCAGTACTTC.

The chain uses TRBV6-5 and TRBJ2-1, with 7 bases matching TRBD1. The germline V gene encodes CDR1 MNHEY and CDR2 SVGAGI. CDR3 length: 15 amino acids. With V trimmed by 4 bases and J by 6 bases, 9 bases remained unmatched. In nucleotides, the CDR3 is TGTGCCAGCAGTTTGACAGGGATGACGAGCAATGAGCAGTTCTTC. Protein: CASSLTGMTSNEQFF.

In its sample, this clone was seen once. This chain connects TRBV27 to TRBJ1-1, with a tentative D call TRBD1 (5 bases). V was shortened by 6 bases and J by 1 base, with 15 bases between the two germline ends. CDR3 size: 15 residues. Germline-derived CDR1 and CDR2 are MNHEY and SMNVEV (reference sequence). The DNA of the CDR3 is TGTGCCAGCAGCCTAACCCAGGGTTCGAACACTGAAGCTTTCTTT. It translates to CASSLTQGSNTEAFF.

About this clone itself: The same CDR3 can be traced to other DNA sequences in this sample. The rearrangement uses TRBV4-1 and TRBJ1-1; D is uncertain. The length of the CDR3 is 13 residues. V lost 1 base to trimming and J lost 4 bases, with 7 bases between them. Germline V gene data show CDR1 as MGHRA and CDR2 as YSYEKL. The CDR3 DNA sequence: TGCGCCAGCAGCCAAGTAGGCGGCACTGAAGCTTTCTTT. Its protein is CASSQVGGTEAFF.

This rearrangement joins TRBV30 to TRBJ2-7; 9 bases match TRBD2. CDR3 length: 12 amino acids. The ends lost 4 bases at V and 2 bases at J; junction bases unmatched: 0. Per germline, CDR1 GTSNPN and CDR2 SVGIG (reference sequence). CDR3 residues: CAWTSGTYEQYF. For the CDR3, the DNA is TGTGCCTGGACTAGCGGGACCTACGAGCAGTACTTC.

Only a few counts were recorded for this clone. V usage is TRBV4-1 and J usage is TRBJ1-1; D gene ambiguous. Deletions cut 0 bases from V and 7 bases from J, with 9 bases between. This CDR3 is 13 amino acids long. Per germline, CDR1 MGHRA and CDR2 YSYEKL. DNA for the CDR3: TGCGCCAGCAGCCAAGAGGAAGGAGATGAAGCTTTCTTT. Its translation: CASSQEEGDEAFF.

The chain employs TRBV4-3 and TRBJ1-6; no clear D gene. V was clipped by 0 bases and J by 0 bases, with 9 bases between them. There are 17 residues in the CDR3. Germline assignment: CDR1 LGHNA and CDR2 YSLEER. The CDR3 region has the DNA TGCGCCAGCAGCCAAGATAAGGGCAGCTCCTATAATTCACCCCTCCACTTT. Translated, it gives CASSQDKGSSYNSPLHF.

This clone has more than one count but fewer than ten. The chain has TRBV4-1 and TRBJ2-3; D unresolved. The germline CDR1 and CDR2 sequences are MGHRA and YSYEKL. Between the trimmed V and J ends, which lost 1 base and 6 bases, there was a span of 11 bases. The CDR3 loop spans 14 amino acids. In DNA, the CDR3 is TGCGCCAGCAGCCAAGTTTCCCAGTCGGATACGCAGTATTTT. Its translation is CASSQVSQSDTQYF.

Only a few counts were recorded for this clone. CDR3 sequence: CASVPSGLNEQFF. The CDR3 DNA is TGTGCCAGCGTGCCTTCGGGGTTGAATGAGCAGTTCTTC. The rearrangement joins TRBV7-9 to TRBJ2-1, with D perhaps matching TRBD2 (5 bases). This CDR3 contains 13 residues. Germline V gene data show CDR1 as SEHNR and CDR2 as FQNEAQ (reference sequence). The V end lost 8 bases, the J end lost 7 bases, and 15 bases lay between the germline ends.

Remarks on this clone: Other DNA sequences in the same sample also yield this CDR3. The CDR3 reads CASSLTGNTEAFF. The CDR3, as DNA: TGTGCCAGCAGCTTGACAGGGAACACTGAAGCTTTCTTT. This chain uses TRBV5-6 with TRBJ1-1; D possibly corresponds to TRBD1 (5 bases). V gave up 1 base and J gave up 1 base, with 5 bases separating them. The CDR3 runs to 13 residues. Germline lookup yields CDR1 SGHDT and CDR2 YYEEEE.

This clone occurred a few times. This rearrangement joins TRBV29-1 to TRBJ1-1; no definite D call. Germline V gene sequence: CDR1 SQVTM, CDR2 ANQGSEA. CDR3 length: 12 residues. Trimming left V 4 bases short and J 1 base short, with 7 bases between. The CDR3 nucleotides are TGCAGCGTTGTGGGGTCGAACACTGAAGCTTTCTTT. Translating gives CSVVGSNTEAFF.

The V and J genes are TRBV19 and TRBJ1-1; D call uncertain. Trimming removed 4 bases from V and 1 base from J, with 7 bases in between. The CDR3 has 13 amino acids. Per germline, CDR1 LNHDA and CDR2 SQIVND (reference sequence). The chain's CDR3 is CASSRRENTEAFF. CDR3 coding DNA: TGTGCCAGTAGTAGGAGGGAGAACACTGAAGCTTTCTTT.

A few counts support this clone. The chain combines TRBV4-3 with TRBJ2-7; D not resolved. Germline assignment: CDR1 LGHNA and CDR2 YSLEER. V was cut by 1 base and J by 0 bases, with 4 bases left in between. CDR3 length: 13 amino acids. Written as DNA, the CDR3 is TGCGCCAGCAGCCAAGGATTCTCCTACGAGCAGTACTTC. It translates to CASSQGFSYEQYF.

This clone has just a few counts. The gene calls are TRBV7-8 and TRBJ1-2, with a tentative D call TRBD1 (6 bases). This CDR3 has 14 amino acids. V lost 3 bases and J 10 bases, leaving 18 bases between the germline ends. Germline V gene sequence: CDR1 SGHVS, CDR2 FQNEAQ. The CDR3 loop reads CASSLSLRGNAYTF. The CDR3, as DNA: TGTGCCAGCAGCTTGTCGCTAAGGGGGAATGCCTACACCTTC.